This TCR beta chain was retrieved from a study of blood T cell repertoires in COVID-19. CDR1 is WNHNN and CDR2 is SYGVQD in the germline V gene (reference sequence). V was cut by 3 bases and J by 7 bases, with 12 bases left in between. The CDR3 spans 13 residues. TCRdb's copy holds only in-frame clones and misses some; the assay was immunoSEQ multiplex PCR. The table lists approximately 54,000 clones, roughly 79% of them singletons. The clonotype comes from a woman in her fifties or sixties with acute or convalescent COVID-19. Sequencing input: peripheral blood. V gene TRBV10-1 combines with J gene TRBJ1-1, with D hard to call. The CDR3, as DNA: TGCGCCAGCAGTGATCCTGGCCGACTTGAAGCTTTCTTT. Translating gives CASSDPGRLEAFF.